The 22 T cell receptor beta chains given below trace back to one sample, sequenced in a study of cytomegalovirus exposure and HLA in healthy donors. PCR used 60 Vbeta primers and 13 Jbeta primers. Method: immunoSEQ multiplex PCR; TCRdb's copy keeps in-frame clones and lacks some. The sample records fewer than 250,000 clones, 60% to 80% being singletons. Sequenced sample: PBMCs. All receptors derive from a woman between 18 and 29 years old in good health and CMV-seronegative.

The V gene is TRBV25-1, the J gene TRBJ2-1; the match to TRBD2 covers 10 bases. The V segment lost 6 bases and the J segment 8 bases; nucleotides outside the gene matches: 13. The germline V gene has CDR1 MGHDK and CDR2 SYGVNS. This CDR3 spans 16 amino acids. CDR3 region: CASSRLAGGSADEQFF. Here the CDR3 DNA reads TGTGCCAGCAGCCGCTTAGCGGGAGGTTCGGCGGATGAGCAGTTCTTC.

The rearrangement joins TRBV5-5 to TRBJ2-7; TRBD1 is a possible D gene (6 bases). Trimming took off 1 base at V and 4 bases at J, with 21 bases between the two ends. The CDR3 covers 17 residues. Germline V gene sequence: CDR1 SGHKS, CDR2 YYEKEE (reference sequence). In DNA form, the CDR3 reads TGTGCCAGCAGCTTGAGGGGAACCGGGACAACACGATACGAGCAGTACTTC. Amino acids: CASSLRGTGTTRYEQYF. The full variable domain, rest sourced from reference TRBV5-5 and TRBJ2-7, is DAGVTQSPTHLIKTRGQQVTLRCSPISGHKSVSWYQQVLGQGPQFIFQYYEKEERGRGNFPDRFSARQFPNYSSELNVNALLLGDSALYLCASSLRGTGTTRYEQYFGPGTRLTVT.

This clone is a singleton in its sample. V and J are TRBV7-9 and TRBJ2-1; possibly TRBD1 for D (6 bases). Germline CDR1 and CDR2: SEHNR and FQNEAQ (reference sequence). The CDR3 has 14 amino acids. Between the trimmed V and J ends, which lost 6 bases and 8 bases, there was a span of 17 bases. The CDR3 DNA follows: TGTGCCAGCAGATCTGGACAGTCCGAGCATGAGCAGTTCTTC. Amino acid sequence: CASRSGQSEHEQFF.

In its sample, this clone was seen once. The rearrangement links TRBV9 to TRBJ2-5, with 11 bases that match TRBD1. The germline V gene encodes CDR1 SGDLS and CDR2 YYNGEE. This CDR3 is 16 amino acids long. V lost 3 bases, J lost 6 bases, and 10 bases stayed unmatched. In DNA, the CDR3 is TGTGCCAGCAGCGGATCCGGACAGGGGGCATTAAAGACCCAGTACTTC. It specifies CASSGSGQGALKTQYF.

The gene calls are TRBV30 and TRBJ1-1, with 9 nucleotides matching TRBD1. The V segment lost 5 bases and the J segment 1 base; nucleotides outside the gene matches: 8. The germline gives CDR1 GTSNPN, CDR2 SVGIG (reference sequence). This CDR3 region has 15 residues. CDR3 DNA sequence: TGTGCCTGGGGGTCTCTGGGACAGGGGAACACTGAAGCTTTCTTT. It yields the protein CAWGSLGQGNTEAFF. Together with reference TRBV30 and TRBJ1-1, the CDR3 gives the full variable domain: SQTIHQWPATLVQPVGSPLSLECTVEGTSNPNLYWYRQAAGRGLQLLFYSVGIGQISSEVPQNLSASRPQDRQFILSSKKLLLSDSGFYLCAWGSLGQGNTEAFFGQGTRLTVV.

This clone is a singleton in its sample. The rearrangement links TRBV28 to TRBJ1-4, with TRBD1 matching 8 bases. Germline V gene lookup returns CDR1 MDHEN and CDR2 SYDVKM. The CDR3 length is 14 residues. Trimming removed 5 bases from V and 5 bases from J; junction bases left unmatched: 4. The CDR3 reads CASSKQGGNEKLFF. The CDR3 DNA sequence: TGTGCCAGCAGTAAACAGGGGGGCAATGAAAAACTGTTTTTT.

This chain joins TRBV7-3 and TRBJ2-5, with 12 positions matching TRBD2. Unmatched junction bases numbered 9, after V lost 5 bases and J lost 5 bases. The CDR3 runs 16 residues. Germline CDR1 and CDR2: SGHTA and FQGTGA. This CDR3 is CASSPSGGAVGETQYF. CDR3 in DNA: TGTGCCAGCAGCCCTAGCGGGGGGGCTGTAGGTGAGACCCAGTACTTC.

This clone was found a few times. V is TRBV28 and J is TRBJ2-7; TRBD1 is a possible D gene (5 bases). The CDR3 contains 11 residues. The germline V and J ends were trimmed by 10 bases and 7 bases, with 14 bases remaining between them. The germline V gene encodes CDR1 MDHEN and CDR2 SYDVKM. The CDR3 sequence: CATQFAGEQYF. Here the CDR3 DNA reads TGTGCCACACAGTTTGCAGGGGAGCAGTACTTC.

This chain uses TRBV15 with TRBJ1-5; no clear D gene. The CDR3 totals 14 residues. Between the trimmed V and J ends, which lost 0 bases and 6 bases, there was a span of 9 bases. Germline V gene sequence: CDR1 LNHNV, CDR2 YYDKDF (reference sequence). DNA of the CDR3: TGTGCCACCAGCAGAGACGTCACAGTTCAGCCCCAGCATTTT. This codes for CATSRDVTVQPQHF.

The chain has TRBV9 and TRBJ1-1, with D unresolved. The CDR3 totals 16 residues. V was pared by 2 bases and J by 0 bases, with 14 bases between. Germline V gives CDR1 SGDLS, CDR2 YYNGEE. The CDR3 coding sequence is TGTGCCAGCAGCGTGGGAGAACGGGTGGTGAACACTGAAGCTTTCTTT. Amino acids: CASSVGERVVNTEAFF.

This clone came up once. The rearrangement joins TRBV27 to TRBJ2-7; tentatively, D is TRBD1 (6 bases). Trimming took off 2 bases at V and 2 bases at J, with 10 bases between the two ends. This CDR3 region has 14 residues. Germline V gives CDR1 MNHEY, CDR2 SMNVEV (reference sequence). The CDR3 DNA reads TGTGCCAGCAGTTTAAAAGGGGGAGCCTACGAGCAGTACTTC. This encodes CASSLKGGAYEQYF.

The rearrangement joins TRBV7-9 to TRBJ2-3, with 7 bases identical to TRBD2. CDR1 is SEHNR and CDR2 is FQNEAQ in the germline V gene (reference sequence). The CDR3 extends over 15 amino acids. Trimming cost V 2 bases and J 1 base; bases outside gene matches: 3. The CDR3: CASSLPSGGTDTQYF. The CDR3 coding sequence is TGTGCCAGCAGCTTACCTAGCGGAGGCACAGATACGCAGTATTTT.

The chain has TRBV5-4 and TRBJ2-1; D may be TRBD1 (6 bases). The CDR3 has 14 amino acids. V was clipped by 1 base and J by 7 bases, with 12 bases between them. The germline V gene encodes CDR1 SGHNT and CDR2 YYREEE (reference sequence). The CDR3 nucleotides are TGTGCCAGCAGCTTGTTAGACAGGTTTAATGAGCAGTTCTTC. This encodes CASSLLDRFNEQFF.

The chain recombines TRBV15 with TRBJ2-3, with 9 positions matching TRBD1. The V gene end was trimmed by 4 bases and the J gene end by 2 bases; junction bases not matched to a gene: 4. Germline loops: CDR1 LNHNV, CDR2 YYDKDF (reference sequence). The CDR3 has 15 amino acids. CDR3 amino acids: CATSKDRGYTDTQYF. The CDR3 DNA is TGTGCCACCAGCAAGGACAGGGGTTACACAGATACGCAGTATTTT.

The chain carries TRBV14 and TRBJ2-5; possibly TRBD2 for D (5 bases). There are 15 residues in the CDR3. The V end lost 3 bases, the J end lost 5 bases, and 16 bases lay between the germline ends. CDR1 is SGHDN, CDR2 FVKESK, per germline. The CDR3 protein is CASSQITSLGETQYF. The DNA for the CDR3 is TGTGCCAGCAGCCAGATAACTAGTCTTGGGGAGACCCAGTACTTC.

This clone was recorded a few times. The chain employs TRBV6-5 and TRBJ2-7; a possible D gene is TRBD2 (6 bases). Trimming left V 10 bases short and J 2 bases short, with 18 bases between. This CDR3 contains 14 residues. Germline-derived CDR1 and CDR2 are MNHEY and SVGAGI. CDR3 sequence reads: CATSREVQAYEQYF. The CDR3 DNA reads TGTGCCACCTCAAGGGAGGTCCAAGCCTACGAGCAGTACTTC.

The V gene is TRBV30, the J gene TRBJ1-1; D is undetermined. Germline V CDR1 and CDR2: GTSNPN, SVGIG (reference sequence). The CDR3 runs 17 residues. V was pared by 1 base and J by 2 bases, with 20 bases between. The chain's CDR3 is CAWSALPFGRDNTEAFF. Written as DNA, the CDR3 is TGTGCCTGGAGTGCCCTTCCCTTCGGACGGGATAACACTGAAGCTTTCTTT.

This clone was counted between two and nine times. V is TRBV5-1 and J is TRBJ1-2; 10 bases fit TRBD1. With V trimmed by 3 bases and J by 4 bases, 3 bases remained unmatched. The CDR3 contains 14 residues. The V gene's germline CDR1 is SGHRS and CDR2 YFSETQ. The CDR3 spells CASSSGTGAYGYTF. The CDR3 nucleotides are TGCGCCAGCAGCTCCGGGACAGGGGCCTATGGCTACACCTTC.

The J gene is TRBJ1-2, the V gene TRBV27; a weak D match, TRBD1 (5 bases). The germline gives CDR1 MNHEY, CDR2 SMNVEV (reference sequence). The CDR3 is 15 amino acids. Between the trimmed V and J ends, which lost 0 bases and 5 bases, there was a span of 13 bases. CDR3: CASSLSSSGGYGYTF. CDR3 nucleotide sequence: TGTGCCAGCAGTTTATCGAGCTCGGGGGGGTATGGCTACACCTTC.

The J gene is TRBJ1-1, the V gene TRBV2; maybe TRBD1 (5 bases). CDR1 and CDR2 (germline): SNHLY, FYNNEI. The CDR3 loop spans 13 amino acids. The V gene lost 5 bases and the J gene lost 2 bases, with 9 bases spanning the gap. The CDR3 is CASSLRGNTEAFF. The CDR3 DNA is TGTGCCAGCAGTCTTAGGGGCAACACTGAAGCTTTCTTT.

This clone was seen once. V gene TRBV9 combines with J gene TRBJ2-3; TRBD1 aligns across 9 bases. This CDR3 is 15 amino acids long. Germline V gives CDR1 SGDLS, CDR2 YYNGEE. V shed 3 bases and J 3 bases; nucleotides not matched to a gene: 5. CDR3 residues: CASSARDRETDTQYF. The CDR3 DNA is TGTGCCAGCAGCGCCCGGGACAGGGAAACAGATACGCAGTATTTT. Using reference TRBV9 and TRBJ2-3 for the parts outside the CDR3, the full variable domain is DSGVTQTPKHLITATGQRVTLRCSPRSGDLSVYWYQQSLDQGLQFLIQYYNGEERAKGNILERFSAQQFPDLHSELNLSSLELGDSALYFCASSARDRETDTQYFGPGTRLTVL.

This clone was counted a single time. This chain joins TRBV25-1 and TRBJ1-4; TRBD1 matches at 8 bases. Germline loops: CDR1 MGHDK, CDR2 SYGVNS. The CDR3 consists of 16 residues. Losses at the gene ends were 2 bases for V and 7 bases for J; bases not matched to a gene: 9. CDR3 protein: CASSEQGAILGEKLFF. The CDR3 DNA reads as TGTGCCAGCAGTGAACAGGGGGCTATTTTAGGTGAAAAACTGTTTTTT.